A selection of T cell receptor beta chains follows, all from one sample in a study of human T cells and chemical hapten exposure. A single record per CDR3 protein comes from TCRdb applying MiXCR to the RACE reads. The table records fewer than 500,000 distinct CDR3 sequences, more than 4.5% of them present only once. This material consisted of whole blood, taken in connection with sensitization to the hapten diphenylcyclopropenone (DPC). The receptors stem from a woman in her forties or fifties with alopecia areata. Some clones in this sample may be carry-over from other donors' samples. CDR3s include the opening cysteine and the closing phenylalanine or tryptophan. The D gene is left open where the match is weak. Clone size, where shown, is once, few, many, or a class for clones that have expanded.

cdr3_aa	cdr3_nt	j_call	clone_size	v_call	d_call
CASSEGPGTAYEQYF	TGTGCCAGCAGCGAAGGGCCCGGGACAGCCTACGAGCAGTACTTC	TRBJ2-7	many	TRBV6-5	TRBD1
CASSWGGNEQYF	TGTGCCAGCAGCTGGGGAGGGAATGAGCAGTACTTC	TRBJ2-7	.	TRBV5-4	TRBD2
CASSLRREPYNSPLHF	TGTGCCAGCAGCTTGAGGAGGGAGCCCTATAATTCACCCCTCCACTTT	TRBJ1-6	few	TRBV7-9	.
CASSLRAGPAEQYF	TGTGCCAGCAGCCTCCGCGCGGGACCCGCCGAGCAGTACTTC	TRBJ2-7	many	TRBV7-2	.
CASSSLRGRNYGYTF	TGTGCCAGCAGCTCACTCAGGGGCAGAAACTATGGCTACACCTTC	TRBJ1-2	many	TRBV11-2	.
CASSLARGLPQETQYF	TGCGCCAGCAGCTTGGCGAGGGGCCTGCCCCAAGAGACCCAGTACTTC	TRBJ2-5	many	TRBV5-1	.
CASSLGDGSPLHF	TGTGCCAGCAGCTTAGGGGACGGATCACCCCTCCACTTT	TRBJ1-6	many	TRBV7-9	.
CSVDPGDEQFF	TGCAGCGTTGATCCGGGGGACGAGCAGTTCTTC	TRBJ2-1	many	TRBV29-1	.
CSVERHNQETQYF	TGCAGCGTTGAAAGGCACAACCAAGAGACCCAGTACTTC	TRBJ2-5	.	TRBV29-1	.
CASSLDGGLDTQYF	TGTGCCAGCAGCTTGGATGGGGGGTTAGATACGCAGTATTTT	TRBJ2-3	few	TRBV5-5	.
CASKQTYSGNTIYF	TGTGCCAGCAAACAGACTTACTCTGGAAACACCATATATTTT	TRBJ1-3	many	TRBV27	.
CASSPTSANTGELFF	TGCGCCAGCAGCCCCACTAGCGCGAACACCGGGGAGCTGTTTTTT	TRBJ2-2	many	TRBV5-1	TRBD2
CASQLRGARETKYF	TGTGCCAGCCAACTTAGAGGGGCCCGAGAGACCAAGTACTTC	TRBJ2-5	.	TRBV7-2	.
CASRTGDRAFNQPQHF	TGTGCCAGCAGAACGGGGGACAGGGCGTTTAATCAGCCCCAGCATTTT	TRBJ1-5	many	TRBV6-6	TRBD1
CSGQTGSSGNTIYF	TGCAGCGGCCAAACAGGGTCCTCTGGAAACACCATATATTTT	TRBJ1-3	many	TRBV29-1	.
CSVGGERGQPQHF	TGCAGCGTTGGAGGGGAACGGGGACAGCCCCAGCATTTT	TRBJ1-5	.	TRBV29-1	.
CASSHALLLAEVQETQYF	TGTGCCAGCAGCCACGCGCTATTACTAGCGGAGGTCCAAGAGACCCAGTACTTC	TRBJ2-5	.	TRBV3-1	TRBD2
CASSQRAGFVPEQYF	TGCGCCAGCTCCCAGAGGGCAGGATTTGTTCCCGAGCAGTACTTC	TRBJ2-7	few	TRBV5-1	.
CSGRQGNEQFF	TGCAGCGGCCGACAGGGGAATGAGCAGTTCTTC	TRBJ2-1	few	TRBV29-1	TRBD1
CSASRRGTDTQYF	TGCAGTGCTAGTAGGCGAGGCACAGATACGCAGTATTTT	TRBJ2-3	many	TRBV20-1	.
CAPTSGADGELFF	TGTGCCCCCACCTCGGGGGCTGATGGAGAACTGTTTTTT	TRBJ1-4	.	TRBV30	.
CASSQEVRSYNEQFF	TGTGCCAGCAGCCAAGAAGTTCGCTCCTACAATGAGCAGTTCTTC	TRBJ2-1	many	TRBV4-2	.
CASSFTGGEKLFF	TGTGCCAGCAGTTTTACAGGGGGCGAAAAACTGTTTTTT	TRBJ1-4	many	TRBV12-3/TRBV12-4	TRBD1
CSTSPTGQNYGYTF	TGCAGCACCAGCCCGACAGGGCAGAACTATGGCTACACCTTC	TRBJ1-2	many	TRBV29-1	TRBD1
CASSLRTSGRSLLVNEQFF	TGTGCCAGCAGCTTGAGGACTAGCGGGAGAAGTTTACTGGTCAATGAGCAGTTCTTC	TRBJ2-1	few	TRBV5-4	TRBD2
CASSPRTVDNEKLFF	TGTGCCAGCAGCCCCCGGACAGTGGATAATGAAAAACTGTTTTTT	TRBJ1-4	many	TRBV7-9	.
CASNWEGGWTEAFF	TGTGCCAGCAACTGGGAGGGGGGGTGGACTGAAGCTTTCTTT	TRBJ1-1	many	TRBV7-2	.
CASSAAVQETQYF	TGTGCCAGCAGTGCAGCGGTCCAAGAGACCCAGTACTTC	TRBJ2-5	.	TRBV6-2/TRBV6-3	.
CASSPALLGETQYF	TGTGCCAGCAGTCCCGCACTATTGGGAGAGACCCAGTACTTC	TRBJ2-5	.	TRBV27	.
CASRRDRAEEGYTF	TGTGCCAGCAGACGGGACAGGGCTGAGGAGGGCTACACCTTC	TRBJ1-2	few	TRBV2	TRBD1
CASSSGTSNNEQFF	TGTGCCAGCAGCTCCGGGACTAGCAACAATGAGCAGTTCTTC	TRBJ2-1	many	TRBV13	TRBD2
CASSPPGPLTEAFF	TGTGCCAGCAGCCCCCCGGGACCGCTTACTGAAGCTTTCTTT	TRBJ1-1	few	TRBV12-3/TRBV12-4	.
CASSYRGSGANVLTF	TGTGCCAGCAGTTACCGGGGCTCTGGGGCCAACGTCCTGACTTTC	TRBJ2-6	many	TRBV6-2/TRBV6-3	.
CASSLDHSDTQYF	TGTGCCAGCAGCTTAGACCACTCGGATACGCAGTATTTT	TRBJ2-3	.	TRBV7-2	.
CASSPPGGPHEQYF	TGTGCCAGCAGTCCCCCGGGGGGTCCTCACGAGCAGTACTTC	TRBJ2-7	many	TRBV28	TRBD2
CASSPSAGVENTIYF	TGTGCCAGCTCACCTTCTGCAGGGGTAGAGAACACCATATATTTT	TRBJ1-3	many	TRBV18	.
CSARTDRGLLAQYF	TGCAGTGCTAGGACGGACAGGGGGCTACTGGCGCAGTATTTT	TRBJ2-3	many	TRBV20-1	TRBD1